The sequence of this T cell receptor beta chain was determined in a study of T cell repertoires in cytomegalovirus infection. Study-level findings and limits: Carriers of CMV plus the relevant HLA were identified by cumulative public TCR beta family frequency.

Trimming cost V 5 bases and J 1 base; bases outside gene matches: 2. Germline CDR1 is MGHDK and CDR2 is SYGVNS. The CDR3 has 14 amino acids. This clonotype has a handful of counts. Its cognate antigen is unknown. TCRdb reprocessed the reads via MiXCR and lists one record per CDR3 protein. The sample gives about 280,000 distinct CDR3 sequences, about 20% of which show up once; about 20% is in the top ten. The receptor comes from a human donor in good health (CMV status not recorded). Some clones in this sample may be carry-over from other donors' samples. The sequences come from cultured PBMCs, collected from culture after CMV antigen stimulation. The chain joins TRBV25-1 to TRBJ2-3, with 8 bases fitting TRBD2. The CDR3, as DNA: TGTGCCAGCAGTACGACTAGCGGCACAGATACGCAGTATTTT. It encodes CASSTTSGTDTQYF.